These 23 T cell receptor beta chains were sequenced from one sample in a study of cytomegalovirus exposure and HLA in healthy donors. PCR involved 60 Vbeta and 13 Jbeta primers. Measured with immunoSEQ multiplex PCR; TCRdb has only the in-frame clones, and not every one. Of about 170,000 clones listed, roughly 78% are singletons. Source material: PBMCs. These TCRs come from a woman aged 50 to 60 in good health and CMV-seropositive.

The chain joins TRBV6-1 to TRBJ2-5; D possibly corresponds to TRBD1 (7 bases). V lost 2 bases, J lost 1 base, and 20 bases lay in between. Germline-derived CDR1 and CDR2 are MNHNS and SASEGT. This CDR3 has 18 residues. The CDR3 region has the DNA TGTGCCAGCAGTGAATTTAAAGGCGGGACAGTGCCCCAAGAGACCCAGTACTTC. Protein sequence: CASSEFKGGTVPQETQYF.

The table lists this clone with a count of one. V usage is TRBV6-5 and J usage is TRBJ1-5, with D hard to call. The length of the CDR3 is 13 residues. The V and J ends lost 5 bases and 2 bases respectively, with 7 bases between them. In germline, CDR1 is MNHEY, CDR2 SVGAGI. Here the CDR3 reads CASSPSGNQPQHF. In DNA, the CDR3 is TGTGCCAGCAGTCCGAGCGGCAATCAGCCCCAGCATTTT.

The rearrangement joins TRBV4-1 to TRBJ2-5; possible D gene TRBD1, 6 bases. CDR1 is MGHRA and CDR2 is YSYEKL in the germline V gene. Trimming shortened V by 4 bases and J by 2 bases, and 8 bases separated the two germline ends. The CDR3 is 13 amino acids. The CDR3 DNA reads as TGCGCCAGCAGCCCCGGGACACAAGAGACCCAGTACTTC. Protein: CASSPGTQETQYF.

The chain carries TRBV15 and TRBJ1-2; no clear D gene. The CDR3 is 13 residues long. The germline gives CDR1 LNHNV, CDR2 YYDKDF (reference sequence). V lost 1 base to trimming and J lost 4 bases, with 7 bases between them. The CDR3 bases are TGTGCCACCAGCAGAGGAGAAATCTATGGCTACACCTTC. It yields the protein CATSRGEIYGYTF.

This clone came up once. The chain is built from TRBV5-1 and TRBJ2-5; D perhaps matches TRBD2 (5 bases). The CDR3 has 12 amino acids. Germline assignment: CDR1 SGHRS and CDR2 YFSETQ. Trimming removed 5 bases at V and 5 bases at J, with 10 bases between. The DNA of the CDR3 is TGCGCCAGCAGAGGAACGGGGGAGACCCAGTACTTC. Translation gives CASRGTGETQYF. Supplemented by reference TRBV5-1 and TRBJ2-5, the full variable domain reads KAGVTQTPRYLIKTRGQQVTLSCSPISGHRSVSWYQQTPGQGLQFLFEYFSETQRNKGNFPGRFSGRQFSNSRSEMNVSTLELGDSALYLCASRGTGETQYFGPGTRLLVL.

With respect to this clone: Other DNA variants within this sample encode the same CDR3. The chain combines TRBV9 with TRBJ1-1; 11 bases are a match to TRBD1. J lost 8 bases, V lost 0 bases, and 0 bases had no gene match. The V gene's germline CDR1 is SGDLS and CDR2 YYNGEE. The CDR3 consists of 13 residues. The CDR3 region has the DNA TGTGCCAGCAGCGTAGGGACAGGGGGCGAAGCTTTCTTT. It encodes CASSVGTGGEAFF.

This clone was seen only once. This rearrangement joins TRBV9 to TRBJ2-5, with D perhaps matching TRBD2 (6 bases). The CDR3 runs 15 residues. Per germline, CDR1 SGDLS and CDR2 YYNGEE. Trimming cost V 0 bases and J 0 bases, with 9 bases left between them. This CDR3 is CASSVAAGNQETQYF. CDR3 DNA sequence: TGTGCCAGCAGCGTAGCGGCGGGAAACCAAGAGACCCAGTACTTC. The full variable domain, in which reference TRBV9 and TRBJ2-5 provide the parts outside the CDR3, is DSGVTQTPKHLITATGQRVTLRCSPRSGDLSVYWYQQSLDQGLQFLIQYYNGEERAKGNILERFSAQQFPDLHSELNLSSLELGDSALYFCASSVAAGNQETQYFGPGTRLLVL.

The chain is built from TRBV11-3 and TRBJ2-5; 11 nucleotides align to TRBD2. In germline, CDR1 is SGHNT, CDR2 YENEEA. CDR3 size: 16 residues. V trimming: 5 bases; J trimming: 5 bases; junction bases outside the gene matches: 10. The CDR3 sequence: CASSIKLAGVGETQYF. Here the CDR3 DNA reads TGTGCCAGCAGCATCAAACTAGCGGGGGTCGGGGAGACCCAGTACTTC.

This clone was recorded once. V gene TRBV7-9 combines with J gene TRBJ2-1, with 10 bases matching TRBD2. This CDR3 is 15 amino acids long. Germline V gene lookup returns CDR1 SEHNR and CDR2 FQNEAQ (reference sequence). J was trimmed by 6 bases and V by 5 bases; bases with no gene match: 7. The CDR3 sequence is CASSRLAGASNEQFF. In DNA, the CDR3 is TGTGCCAGCAGCAGGCTAGCGGGGGCCTCCAATGAGCAGTTCTTC.

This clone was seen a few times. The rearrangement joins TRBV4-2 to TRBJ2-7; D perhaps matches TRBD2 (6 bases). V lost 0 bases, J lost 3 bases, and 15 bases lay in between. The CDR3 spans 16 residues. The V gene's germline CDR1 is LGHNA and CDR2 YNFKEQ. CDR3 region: CASSQDLLAPGYEQYF. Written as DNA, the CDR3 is TGTGCCAGCAGCCAAGATCTGCTAGCGCCTGGCTACGAGCAGTACTTC.

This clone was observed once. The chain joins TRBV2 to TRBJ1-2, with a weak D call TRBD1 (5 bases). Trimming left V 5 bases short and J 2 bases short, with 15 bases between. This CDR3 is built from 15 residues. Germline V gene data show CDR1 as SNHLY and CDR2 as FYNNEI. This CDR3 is CASSSSLTGNYGYTF. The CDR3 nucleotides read TGTGCCAGCAGTAGTAGTCTCACAGGAAACTATGGCTACACCTTC.

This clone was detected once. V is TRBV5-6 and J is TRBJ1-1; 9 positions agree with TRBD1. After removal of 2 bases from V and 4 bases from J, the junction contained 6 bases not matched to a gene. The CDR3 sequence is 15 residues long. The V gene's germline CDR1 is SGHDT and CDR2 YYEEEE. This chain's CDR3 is CASSLQGAFVTEAFF. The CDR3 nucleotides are TGTGCCAGCAGCTTACAGGGGGCTTTCGTCACTGAAGCTTTCTTT.

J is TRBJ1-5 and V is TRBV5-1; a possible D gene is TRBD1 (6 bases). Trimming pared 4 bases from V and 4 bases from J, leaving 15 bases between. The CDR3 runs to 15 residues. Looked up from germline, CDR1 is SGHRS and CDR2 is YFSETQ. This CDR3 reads CASSPTGGGNQPQHF. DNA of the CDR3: TGCGCCAGCAGCCCAACGGGAGGGGGGAATCAGCCCCAGCATTTT.

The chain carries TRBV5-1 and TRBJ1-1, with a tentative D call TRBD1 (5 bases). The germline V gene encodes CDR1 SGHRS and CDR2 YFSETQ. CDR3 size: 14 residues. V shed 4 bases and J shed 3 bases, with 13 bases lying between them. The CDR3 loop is CASSRSGGDTEAFF. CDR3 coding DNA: TGCGCCAGCAGCAGATCGGGGGGGGACACTGAAGCTTTCTTT.

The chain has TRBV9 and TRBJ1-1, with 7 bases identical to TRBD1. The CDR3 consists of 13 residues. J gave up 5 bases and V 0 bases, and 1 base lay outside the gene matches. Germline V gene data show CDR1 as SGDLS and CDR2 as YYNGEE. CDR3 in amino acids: CASSVARGTEAFF. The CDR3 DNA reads TGTGCCAGCAGCGTAGCCAGGGGGACTGAAGCTTTCTTT.

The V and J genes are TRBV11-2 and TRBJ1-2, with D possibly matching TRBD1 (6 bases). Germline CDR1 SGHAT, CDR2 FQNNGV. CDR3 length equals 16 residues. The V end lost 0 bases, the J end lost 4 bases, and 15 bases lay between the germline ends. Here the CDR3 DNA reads TGTGCCAGCAGCTTAGATCGACCAGGGGCGATCTATGGCTACACCTTC. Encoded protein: CASSLDRPGAIYGYTF.

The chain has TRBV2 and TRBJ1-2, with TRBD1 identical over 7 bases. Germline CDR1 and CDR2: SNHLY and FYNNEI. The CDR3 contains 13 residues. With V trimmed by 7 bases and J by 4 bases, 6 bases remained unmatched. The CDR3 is CASTGQAAYGYTF. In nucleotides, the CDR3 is TGTGCCAGCACCGGACAGGCGGCCTATGGCTACACCTTC. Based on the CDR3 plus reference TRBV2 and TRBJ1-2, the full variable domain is EPEVTQTPSHQVTQMGQEVILRCVPISNHLYFYWYRQILGQKVEFLVSFYNNEISEKSEIFDDQFSVERPDGSNFTLKIRSTKLEDSAMYFCASTGQAAYGYTFGSGTRLTVV.

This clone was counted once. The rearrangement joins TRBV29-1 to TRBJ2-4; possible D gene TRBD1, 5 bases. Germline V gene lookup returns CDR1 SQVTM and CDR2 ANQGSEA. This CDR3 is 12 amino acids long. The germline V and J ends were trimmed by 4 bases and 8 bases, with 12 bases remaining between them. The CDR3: CSVGQGRDIQYF. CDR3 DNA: TGCAGCGTTGGGCAGGGAAGGGACATTCAGTACTTC.

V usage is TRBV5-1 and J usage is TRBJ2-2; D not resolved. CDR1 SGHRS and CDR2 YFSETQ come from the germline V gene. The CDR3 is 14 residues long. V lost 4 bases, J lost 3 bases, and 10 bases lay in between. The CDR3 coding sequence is TGCGCCAGCAGCCTTTTCAGATACACCGGGGAGCTGTTTTTT. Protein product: CASSLFRYTGELFF.

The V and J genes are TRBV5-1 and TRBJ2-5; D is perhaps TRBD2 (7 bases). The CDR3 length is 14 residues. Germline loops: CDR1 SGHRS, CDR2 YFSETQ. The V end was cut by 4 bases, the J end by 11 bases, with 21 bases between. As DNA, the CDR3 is TGCGCCAGCAGCCCGGTGGGGCAGGGGAGGGAGCAGTACTTC. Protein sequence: CASSPVGQGREQYF.

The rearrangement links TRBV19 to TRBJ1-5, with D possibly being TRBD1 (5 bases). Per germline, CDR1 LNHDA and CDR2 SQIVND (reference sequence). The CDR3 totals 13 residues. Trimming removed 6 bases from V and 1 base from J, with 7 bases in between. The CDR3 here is CASSQGSNQPQHF. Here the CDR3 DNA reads TGTGCCAGTAGCCAGGGAAGCAATCAGCCCCAGCATTTT.

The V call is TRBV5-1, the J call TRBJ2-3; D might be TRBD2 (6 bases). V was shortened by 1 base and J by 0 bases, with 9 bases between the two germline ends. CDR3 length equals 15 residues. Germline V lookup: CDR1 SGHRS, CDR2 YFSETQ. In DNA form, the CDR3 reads TGCGCCAGCAGCTTGATTGCGGGAAGCACAGATACGCAGTATTTT. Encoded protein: CASSLIAGSTDTQYF.

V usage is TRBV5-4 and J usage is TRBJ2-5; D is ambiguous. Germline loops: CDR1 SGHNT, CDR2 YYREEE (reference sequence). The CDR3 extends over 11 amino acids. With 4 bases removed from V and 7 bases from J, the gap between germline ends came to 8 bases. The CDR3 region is CASSGLWTQYF. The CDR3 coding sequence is TGTGCCAGCAGCGGCCTTTGGACCCAGTACTTC.